Listed below are T cell receptor beta chains from one sample, sequenced in a study of vaccination effects on CD4 cells after COVID-19. Their cognate antigens are unknown. Clones were sequenced by immunoSEQ multiplex PCR, and TCRdb holds only the in-frame ones, with some missing. The sample includes under 50,000 clones, 74% seen only once; the top ten take roughly 8.8%. The source material was CD4+ T cells from PBMCs cultured without peptide, sampled before COVID-19 vaccination. Source of these receptors: a human donor who had a prior SARS-CoV-2 infection. Each CDR3 is given with its conserved first and last residue. The order of the fields is D gene, clone size, V gene, J gene, CDR3 protein, CDR3 DNA. The D gene is left open where the match is weak. The size entry is marked missing in some rows and otherwise reads once, few, many or a size class.

d_call: -; clone_size: -; v_call: TRBV19; j_call: TRBJ1-5; cdr3_aa: CASSISKGQRQHF; cdr3_nt: TGTGCCAGTAGTATTAGTAAGGGGCAGCGCCAGCATTTT
d_call: TRBD1; clone_size: -; v_call: TRBV27; j_call: TRBJ2-7; cdr3_aa: CASSPYRGFTYEQYF; cdr3_nt: TGTGCCAGCAGTCCATACAGGGGCTTTACCTACGAGCAGTACTTC
d_call: -; clone_size: -; v_call: TRBV27; j_call: TRBJ2-5; cdr3_aa: CASRSGGAGETQYF; cdr3_nt: TGTGCCAGCAGATCAGGGGGGGCTGGGGAGACCCAGTACTTC
d_call: -; clone_size: -; v_call: TRBV4-2; j_call: TRBJ2-4; cdr3_aa: CASSQVTSEGNIQYF; cdr3_nt: TGTGCCAGCAGCCAAGTCACCTCGGAGGGAAACATTCAGTACTTC
d_call: -; clone_size: -; v_call: TRBV4-3; j_call: TRBJ2-5; cdr3_aa: CASSQVEGGRETQYF; cdr3_nt: TGCGCCAGCAGCCAAGTGGAGGGTGGTCGAGAGACCCAGTACTTC
d_call: -; clone_size: -; v_call: TRBV5-1; j_call: TRBJ2-3; cdr3_aa: CASSPLTTSTDTQYF; cdr3_nt: TGCGCCAGCAGCCCCTTGACTACTAGCACAGATACGCAGTATTTT
d_call: TRBD1; clone_size: -; v_call: TRBV18; j_call: TRBJ1-2; cdr3_aa: CASSPGQGNYGYTF; cdr3_nt: TGTGCCAGCTCACCCGGACAGGGCAACTATGGCTACACCTTC
d_call: TRBD2; clone_size: -; v_call: TRBV7-9; j_call: TRBJ2-1; cdr3_aa: CASSLPGLAVYNEQFF; cdr3_nt: TGTGCCAGCAGCCTCCCCGGGCTAGCGGTGTACAATGAGCAGTTCTTC
d_call: -; clone_size: -; v_call: TRBV10-3; j_call: TRBJ2-1; cdr3_aa: CATRGAFVYNEQFF; cdr3_nt: TGTGCCACCAGAGGTGCATTTGTCTACAATGAGCAGTTCTTC
d_call: TRBD1; clone_size: -; v_call: TRBV5-8; j_call: TRBJ1-3; cdr3_aa: CASSGHRGRGGNTIYF; cdr3_nt: TGTGCCAGCAGCGGACACAGGGGGCGCGGTGGAAACACCATATATTTT
d_call: -; clone_size: -; v_call: TRBV19; j_call: TRBJ1-2; cdr3_aa: CASIQDGMVGYTF; cdr3_nt: TGTGCCAGTATACAAGACGGGATGGTTGGCTACACCTTC
d_call: -; clone_size: -; v_call: TRBV6-5; j_call: TRBJ2-7; cdr3_aa: CASSYTRQAYEQYF; cdr3_nt: TGTGCCAGCAGTTACACCAGACAGGCCTACGAGCAGTACTTC
d_call: TRBD1; clone_size: -; v_call: TRBV19; j_call: TRBJ1-1; cdr3_aa: CASSTYRGIDTEAFF; cdr3_nt: TGTGCCAGTAGTACGTACAGGGGGATCGACACTGAAGCTTTCTTT
d_call: -; clone_size: few; v_call: TRBV19; j_call: TRBJ1-1; cdr3_aa: CASIVGDSRTEAFF; cdr3_nt: TGTGCCAGTATTGTGGGCGACAGCCGCACTGAAGCTTTCTTT
d_call: TRBD2; clone_size: few; v_call: TRBV7-6; j_call: TRBJ2-1; cdr3_aa: CASSLGGGRALDEQFF; cdr3_nt: TGTGCCAGCAGCTTAGGAGGCGGGAGGGCCTTGGATGAGCAGTTCTTC
d_call: -; clone_size: -; v_call: TRBV14; j_call: TRBJ2-7; cdr3_aa: CASSQGGYSYEQYF; cdr3_nt: TGTGCCAGCAGCCAAGGCGGCTACTCCTACGAGCAGTACTTC
d_call: -; clone_size: -; v_call: TRBV5-1; j_call: TRBJ2-1; cdr3_aa: CASSLDQGGIYNEQFF; cdr3_nt: TGCGCCAGCAGCTTGGATCAGGGGGGGATTTACAATGAGCAGTTCTTC
d_call: -; clone_size: -; v_call: TRBV18; j_call: TRBJ1-2; cdr3_aa: CASSRYGDSSDGYTF; cdr3_nt: TGTGCCAGCTCACGTTACGGAGACAGCTCTGATGGCTACACCTTC
d_call: TRBD2; clone_size: -; v_call: TRBV7-3; j_call: TRBJ2-2; cdr3_aa: CASQREGPTGELFF; cdr3_nt: TGTGCCAGCCAGCGGGAGGGTCCTACCGGGGAGCTGTTTTTT
d_call: TRBD2; clone_size: -; v_call: TRBV5-1; j_call: TRBJ2-1; cdr3_aa: CASSKGGLASHEQFF; cdr3_nt: TGCGCCAGCAGCAAAGGGGGACTAGCGTCCCATGAGCAGTTCTTC
d_call: TRBD1; clone_size: -; v_call: TRBV27; j_call: TRBJ1-4; cdr3_aa: CASSGQGKGKLFF; cdr3_nt: TGTGCCAGCAGCGGACAGGGAAAGGGAAAACTGTTTTTT
d_call: -; clone_size: -; v_call: TRBV5-6; j_call: TRBJ2-7; cdr3_aa: CASSLISTYEQYF; cdr3_nt: TGTGCCAGCAGCTTGATATCTACCTACGAGCAGTACTTC
d_call: -; clone_size: -; v_call: TRBV6-2/TRBV6-3; j_call: TRBJ2-7; cdr3_aa: CASSPRGTSYEQYF; cdr3_nt: TGTGCCAGCAGTCCCCGTGGCACCTCCTACGAGCAGTACTTC
d_call: -; clone_size: few; v_call: TRBV12-3/TRBV12-4; j_call: TRBJ1-3; cdr3_aa: CASSLGGTDTIYF; cdr3_nt: TGTGCCAGCAGTTTAGGGGGTACGGACACCATATATTTT
d_call: TRBD1; clone_size: -; v_call: TRBV18; j_call: TRBJ1-4; cdr3_aa: CASSPGTGGSGDEKLFF; cdr3_nt: TGTGCCAGCTCACCGGGGACAGGGGGGAGTGGCGATGAAAAACTGTTTTTT
d_call: -; clone_size: -; v_call: TRBV10-3; j_call: TRBJ1-2; cdr3_aa: CAISASDSGYGYTF; cdr3_nt: TGTGCCATCAGTGCGTCGGACAGCGGGTATGGCTACACCTTC
d_call: TRBD2; clone_size: -; v_call: TRBV5-1; j_call: TRBJ2-1; cdr3_aa: CASSLASSGDYNEQFF; cdr3_nt: TGCGCCAGCAGCTTGGCTTCTAGCGGGGATTACAATGAGCAGTTCTTC
d_call: TRBD2; clone_size: -; v_call: TRBV4-3; j_call: TRBJ2-1; cdr3_aa: CASSQGRDSGGQNEQFF; cdr3_nt: TGCGCCAGCAGCCAAGGGAGAGATAGCGGGGGACAGAATGAGCAGTTCTTC
d_call: TRBD1; clone_size: -; v_call: TRBV5-1; j_call: TRBJ1-1; cdr3_aa: CASSEGAITEAFF; cdr3_nt: TGCGCCAGCAGCGAGGGGGCTATCACTGAAGCTTTCTTT
d_call: TRBD1; clone_size: once; v_call: TRBV5-1; j_call: TRBJ2-7; cdr3_aa: CASSLGGTGNEQYF; cdr3_nt: TGCGCCAGCAGCTTGGGGGGGACAGGTAACGAGCAGTACTTC
d_call: TRBD1; clone_size: -; v_call: TRBV10-3; j_call: TRBJ1-3; cdr3_aa: CAISEPTGTGGKFSGNTIYF; cdr3_nt: TGTGCCATCAGTGAGCCCACCGGGACAGGGGGGAAGTTCTCTGGAAACACCATATATTTT
d_call: -; clone_size: -; v_call: TRBV5-1; j_call: TRBJ2-5; cdr3_aa: CASSFQQETQYF; cdr3_nt: TGCGCCAGCAGCTTTCAGCAAGAGACCCAGTACTTC
d_call: -; clone_size: -; v_call: TRBV7-2; j_call: TRBJ1-4; cdr3_aa: CASSLVGGSLNEKLFF; cdr3_nt: TGTGCCAGCAGCTTAGTGGGGGGCAGTCTTAATGAAAAACTGTTTTTT
d_call: -; clone_size: -; v_call: TRBV7-9; j_call: TRBJ1-2; cdr3_aa: CASSPRGGDYGYTF; cdr3_nt: TGTGCCAGCAGCCCCCGAGGGGGGGACTATGGCTACACCTTC
d_call: -; clone_size: -; v_call: TRBV3-1/TRBV3-2; j_call: TRBJ2-7; cdr3_aa: CASSHYDRMYEQYF; cdr3_nt: TGTGCCAGCAGCCACTATGACAGGATGTACGAGCAGTACTTC
d_call: TRBD1; clone_size: -; v_call: TRBV5-4; j_call: TRBJ2-1; cdr3_aa: CASSSGTVSYNEQFF; cdr3_nt: TGTGCCAGCAGCTCCGGGACAGTCTCCTACAATGAGCAGTTCTTC
d_call: -; clone_size: -; v_call: TRBV28; j_call: TRBJ2-1; cdr3_aa: CATDVEGYEQFF; cdr3_nt: TGTGCCACAGACGTAGAGGGATATGAGCAGTTCTTC
d_call: -; clone_size: -; v_call: TRBV11-3; j_call: TRBJ2-2; cdr3_aa: CASSPRVPSTGELFF; cdr3_nt: TGTGCCAGCAGCCCGCGGGTCCCTTCCACCGGGGAGCTGTTTTTT
d_call: -; clone_size: -; v_call: TRBV30; j_call: TRBJ2-7; cdr3_aa: CAWSWGGEQYF; cdr3_nt: TGTGCCTGGAGCTGGGGCGGTGAGCAGTACTTC
d_call: -; clone_size: -; v_call: TRBV5-1; j_call: TRBJ2-3; cdr3_aa: CASSTAVRTDTQYF; cdr3_nt: TGCGCCAGCAGCACAGCGGTGCGCACAGATACGCAGTATTTT
d_call: TRBD2; clone_size: -; v_call: TRBV2; j_call: TRBJ2-5; cdr3_aa: CASSVRTRETQYF; cdr3_nt: TGTGCCAGCAGTGTTCGGACTAGGGAGACCCAGTACTTC
d_call: -; clone_size: once; v_call: TRBV5-1; j_call: TRBJ2-3; cdr3_aa: CASNFSFAGRAEDTQYF; cdr3_nt: TGCGCCAGCAACTTCTCCTTCGCCGGGAGAGCGGAAGATACGCAGTATTTT
d_call: TRBD1; clone_size: -; v_call: TRBV9; j_call: TRBJ2-1; cdr3_aa: CASSVEGQGAVNEQFF; cdr3_nt: TGTGCCAGCAGCGTAGAGGGACAGGGGGCTGTGAATGAGCAGTTCTTC
d_call: -; clone_size: -; v_call: TRBV4-1; j_call: TRBJ1-1; cdr3_aa: CASSKGGYTEAFF; cdr3_nt: TGCGCCAGCAGCAAGGGGGGGTACACTGAAGCTTTCTTT
d_call: TRBD2; clone_size: -; v_call: TRBV11-2; j_call: TRBJ2-1; cdr3_aa: CASSLFPGTSVSRNEQFF; cdr3_nt: TGTGCCAGCAGCTTATTCCCTGGGACTAGCGTTAGCAGGAATGAGCAGTTCTTC
d_call: TRBD1; clone_size: -; v_call: TRBV3-1/TRBV3-2; j_call: TRBJ1-6; cdr3_aa: CASRLLDRGYNSPLHF; cdr3_nt: TGTGCCAGCAGGCTCCTGGACAGGGGCTATAATTCACCCCTCCACTTT
d_call: TRBD1; clone_size: few; v_call: TRBV6-1; j_call: TRBJ1-5; cdr3_aa: CASSAPRDRVPNQPQHF; cdr3_nt: TGTGCCAGCAGTGCCCCGCGGGACAGGGTGCCCAATCAGCCCCAGCATTTT
d_call: -; clone_size: -; v_call: TRBV20-1; j_call: TRBJ1-2; cdr3_aa: CSASDEGTNYGYTF; cdr3_nt: TGCAGTGCTAGTGATGAGGGAACTAACTATGGCTACACCTTC